The 22 T cell receptor beta chains in this list originate from one sample, sequenced in a study of T-cell memory formation after mild COVID-19 (dated by TCRdb to about 2021). The method behind the library was 5' RACE. The sequencer was an Illumina NovaSeq 6000. The public reads were reprocessed in TCRdb via fastp at Q25 and MiXCR, keeping in-frame beta chains. One record per CDR3 amino acid sequence lists the most common genes and DNA. The sample yields 200,000 to 300,000 distinct CDR3 sequences; 16% were counted once. 20% to 25% of the sample is in the top ten clones. The sample comprised PBMCs or a T cell subset sorted from them (not recorded which). The receptors were gathered from a man aged 18 to 30 who had mild COVID-19 (a few samples of this study predate the infection). The sample titles of this study are shuffled in the database, so cell type and time point are left out; the donor was told from shared clones.

Many counts were recorded for this clonotype. This chain uses TRBV6-5 with TRBJ2-1, with D possibly being TRBD1 or TRBD2 (6 bases each). Germline CDR1 is MNHEY and CDR2 is SVGAGI. The CDR3 is 13 residues long. Between the trimmed V and J ends, which lost 6 bases and 9 bases, there was a span of 15 bases. CDR3: CASRQGLGSEQFF. In nucleotides, the CDR3 is TGTGCCAGCAGACAGGGACTGGGCTCTGAGCAGTTCTTC.

This chain joins TRBV24-1 and TRBJ2-3; TRBD2 agrees at 8 bases. Trimming at V came to 7 bases and at J to 4 bases, leaving 9 bases not matched to a gene. Germline CDR1 reads KGHDR; CDR2 reads SFDVKD. This CDR3 contains 15 residues. In DNA, the CDR3 is TGTGCCACCAGCGACCCGGGACTAGACGCAGATACGCAGTATTTT. Translating it yields CATSDPGLDADTQYF.

The sample holds a few counts of this clonotype. The gene calls are TRBV12-3 or TRBV12-4 and TRBJ2-7; no firm D call. V lost 3 bases to trimming and J lost 4 bases, with 16 bases between them. CDR3 length equals 15 residues. DNA of the CDR3: TGTGCCAGCAGTTTGGATTTACTACACCATTACGAGCAGTACTTC. Its translation: CASSLDLLHHYEQYF.

This rearrangement joins TRBV6-2 or TRBV6-3 to TRBJ2-7; 7 bases line up with TRBD2. The J segment lost 6 bases and the V segment lost 8 bases, leaving 7 bases of the junction unmatched. Germline CDR1 and CDR2: MNHEY and SVGEGT. This CDR3 contains 12 residues. The chain's CDR3 is CASHSWGGEQYF. The CDR3 DNA sequence: TGTGCCAGCCATTCGTGGGGGGGCGAGCAGTACTTC.

The chain uses TRBV7-6 and TRBJ2-7; 9 nucleotides agree with TRBD2. The CDR3 runs 13 residues. Per germline, CDR1 SGHVS and CDR2 FNYEAQ. Trimming at V came to 5 bases and at J to 7 bases, leaving 6 bases not matched to a gene. CDR3: CASSLGLAGEQYF. In DNA form, the CDR3 reads TGTGCCAGCAGCCTGGGACTAGCCGGGGAGCAGTACTTC.

This clonotype was seen more than once but under ten times. The chain is built from TRBV6-2 or TRBV6-3 and TRBJ2-5, with no clear D. CDR1 is MNHEY and CDR2 is SVGEGT in the germline V gene. V lost 8 bases, J lost 1 base, and 8 bases lay in between. The CDR3 contains 12 residues. CDR3 region: CASGRSQETQYF. The CDR3 nucleotides read TGTGCCAGCGGCCGCTCCCAAGAGACCCAGTACTTC.

This chain uses TRBV4-1 with TRBJ2-2; TRBD2 is a possible D gene (6 bases). Germline assignment: CDR1 MGHRA and CDR2 YSYEKL. CDR3 size: 17 residues. With 0 bases removed from V and 4 bases from J, the gap between germline ends came to 15 bases. This chain's CDR3 is CASSQDVRLARTGELFF. Here the CDR3 DNA reads TGCGCCAGCAGCCAAGATGTTCGGCTAGCGCGCACCGGGGAGCTGTTTTTT.

The chain has TRBV5-6 and TRBJ2-7; D is perhaps TRBD2 (7 bases). CDR1 is SGHDT, CDR2 YYEEEE, per germline. There are 15 residues in the CDR3. Trimming removed 3 bases at V and 3 bases at J, with 16 bases between. The CDR3 DNA reads as TGTGCCAGCAGCTATAAAGGGGGGGTGTACTACGAGCAGTACGTC. Translated: CASSYKGGVYYEQYV.

This clonotype was picked up many times. The chain is built from TRBV14 and TRBJ1-2, with D hard to call. Trimming removed 1 base at V and 8 bases at J, with 8 bases between. This CDR3 has 12 amino acids. From germline, CDR1 is SGHDN and CDR2 FVKESK. The CDR3 region is CASSQAARGYTF. CDR3 nucleotides: TGTGCCAGCAGCCAAGCGGCACGGGGCTACACCTTC.

The chain has TRBV28 and TRBJ2-5; TRBD1 matches 9 bases. Germline CDR1 reads MDHEN; CDR2 reads SYDVKM. The CDR3 loop spans 17 amino acids. The V and J ends lost 2 bases and 4 bases, in that order; junction bases with no gene match: 11. CDR3 nucleotides: TGTGCCAGCAGTTTACCCTCCGGGACAGGGTTGGGAGAGACCCAGTACTTC. Protein: CASSLPSGTGLGETQYF.

At least ten counts were recorded for this clonotype. As DNA, the CDR3 is TGTGCCAGCGCTGGGGCTAATGAAAAACTGTTTTTT. As protein: CASAGANEKLFF. The chain recombines TRBV2 with TRBJ1-4; no reliable D call. With 8 bases removed from V and 3 bases from J, the gap between germline ends came to 7 bases. CDR1 is SNHLY and CDR2 is FYNNEI in the germline V gene. This CDR3 spans 12 amino acids.

The V and J genes are TRBV27 and TRBJ2-7; unclear D gene. Germline V gene sequence: CDR1 MNHEY, CDR2 SMNVEV (reference sequence). V was pared by 6 bases and J by 4 bases, with 7 bases between. This CDR3 has 11 amino acids. The CDR3 loop is CASRNSYEQYV. The CDR3 nucleotides are TGTGCCAGCAGGAATAGTTACGAGCAGTACGTC.

This clonotype was observed a few times. The rearrangement joins TRBV24-1 to TRBJ2-3; no clear D. CDR3 size: 15 residues. Per the germline V gene, CDR1 is KGHDR and CDR2 is SFDVKD. Trimming stripped 4 bases from V and 2 bases from J, with 12 bases between. The CDR3 DNA follows: TGTGCCACCAGTGACCCTGACCGGATCACAGATACGCAGTATTTT. Its protein product is CATSDPDRITDTQYF.

This clonotype was seen a few times. This sequence joins TRBV5-4 and TRBJ1-1, with D perhaps matching TRBD1 (5 bases). The V gene lost 1 base and the J gene lost 3 bases, with 10 bases spanning the gap. The CDR3 loop spans 14 amino acids. Per the germline V gene, CDR1 is SGHNT and CDR2 is YYREEE (reference sequence). In DNA, the CDR3 is TGTGCCAGCAGCTTGTGGGGCTCGGACACTGAAGCTTTCTTT. This sequence encodes CASSLWGSDTEAFF.

Note on this clonotype: Just one base apart from a much larger clone, this may be a read error. The chain combines TRBV6-6 with TRBJ2-5; 8 bases agree with TRBD1. CDR1 and CDR2 from the germline V gene are MNHNY and SVGAGI (reference sequence). This CDR3 region has 12 residues. The V segment lost 8 bases and the J segment 5 bases; nucleotides outside the gene matches: 4. CDR3 nucleotide sequence: TGTGCCAGCGGCCGGGACAGGGAGACCCAGTACTTC. Protein sequence: CASGRDRETQYF.

This chain uses TRBV6-2 or TRBV6-3 with TRBJ1-6, with D possibly being TRBD1 (5 bases). Germline CDR1 reads MNHEY; CDR2 reads SVGEGT. V was pared by 6 bases and J by 7 bases, with 22 bases between. The CDR3 runs 17 residues. CDR3 in amino acids: CASRPTGARVLNSPLHF. CDR3 sequence (DNA): TGTGCCAGCAGACCCACAGGCGCGCGTGTCCTGAATTCACCCCTCCACTTT.

This clonotype was observed a handful of times. The chain links TRBV6-5 to TRBJ2-1, with TRBD1 matching 8 bases. This CDR3 has 14 amino acids. From germline, CDR1 is MNHEY and CDR2 SVGAGI. V was pared by 1 base and J by 8 bases, with 4 bases of the junction left unmatched. DNA of the CDR3: TGTGCCAGCAGTTACTGGCAGGGGGCCGATGAGCAGTTCTTC. This sequence encodes CASSYWQGADEQFF.

The chain has TRBV20-1 and TRBJ2-7, with no clear D. CDR1 is DFQATT and CDR2 is SNEGSKA in the germline V gene (reference sequence). The CDR3 is made up of 14 amino acids. V was clipped by 4 bases and J by 2 bases, with 15 bases between them. The CDR3 loop is CSANQPYSTYEQYF. The CDR3 region has the DNA TGCAGTGCTAACCAGCCCTATTCGACCTACGAGCAGTACTTC.

The J gene is TRBJ1-3, the V gene TRBV2; possible D gene TRBD1, 5 bases. CDR3 length: 14 residues. The V and J ends lost 7 bases and 4 bases respectively, with 14 bases between them. Germline CDR1 is SNHLY and CDR2 is FYNNEI. The CDR3 sequence is CASTIPGSGNTIYF. The CDR3 region has the DNA TGTGCCAGCACAATCCCAGGGTCAGGAAACACCATATATTTT.

The J gene is TRBJ2-1, the V gene TRBV12-3 or TRBV12-4, with unresolved D. V lost 6 bases and J 1 base, leaving 10 bases between the germline ends. The CDR3 length is 14 residues. CDR3 sequence (DNA): TGTGCCAGCAGGACAAGAAGGTCCTACAATGAGCAGTTCTTC. Translating gives CASRTRRSYNEQFF.

This clonotype was counted a few times. The rearrangement joins TRBV29-1 to TRBJ2-5; 8 nucleotides align to TRBD1. The junction had 4 bases not matched to a gene; V was cut back by 3 bases and J by 4 bases. The germline V gene has CDR1 SQVTM and CDR2 ANQGSEA. CDR3 length equals 13 residues. The CDR3 DNA follows: TGCAGCGTTGAGACAGGGGAGAGAGAGACCCAGTACTTC. Translating it yields CSVETGERETQYF.

This clonotype was seen only a few times. J is TRBJ2-1 and V is TRBV5-4; 11 bases are shared with TRBD1. The trim removed 3 bases at V and 8 bases at J, leaving 1 base unmatched. Germline V gives CDR1 SGHNT, CDR2 YYREEE (reference sequence). The CDR3 has 13 residues. The CDR3 DNA follows: TGTGCCAGCAGCTGGGACAGGGGGTATGAGCAGTTCTTC. This sequence encodes CASSWDRGYEQFF.